Each of the 29 T cell receptor beta chains below was sequenced from the same sample in a study of shared clonotypes between healthy human individuals. Profiled with immunoSEQ multiplex PCR; TCRdb holds only in-frame clones, not every one. The table includes some 490,000 clones, approximately 82% detected once. The sequencing input was PBMCs. These receptors were obtained from a woman between 35 and 50 years old in good health. Some clones in this sample may be carry-over from other donors' samples.

The rearrangement joins TRBV4-2 to TRBJ2-5; 8 positions match TRBD2. This CDR3 region has 13 residues. Unmatched junction bases numbered 2, after V lost 3 bases and J lost 5 bases. The germline V gene encodes CDR1 LGHNA and CDR2 YNFKEQ. The CDR3 reads CASSQTSVETQYF. The CDR3 bases are TGTGCCAGCAGCCAGACTAGCGTGGAGACCCAGTACTTC.

The chain is built from TRBV6-6 and TRBJ1-4; 7 nucleotides line up with TRBD1. The CDR3 contains 14 residues. Germline CDR1 reads MNHNY; CDR2 reads SVGAGI (reference sequence). The V and J ends lost 5 bases and 7 bases, in that order; junction bases with no gene match: 7. The CDR3 loop reads CASSTTGRGEKLFF. In DNA, the CDR3 is TGTGCCAGCAGTACGACAGGGAGGGGTGAAAAACTGTTTTTT.

Comment on this clone: The sample carries other DNA sequences with the same CDR3. The chain combines TRBV9 with TRBJ2-2, with D possibly being TRBD2 (6 bases). Germline CDR1 SGDLS, CDR2 YYNGEE. The V and J ends lost 0 bases and 1 base respectively, with 7 bases between them. This CDR3 contains 15 residues. The CDR3 spells CASSVVAENTGELFF. The CDR3 coding sequence is TGTGCCAGCAGCGTAGTAGCGGAGAACACCGGGGAGCTGTTTTTT.

The chain recombines TRBV7-9 with TRBJ2-7; D not resolved. V lost 1 base and J 5 bases, leaving 15 bases between the germline ends. The CDR3 covers 15 residues. Germline values: CDR1 SEHNR, CDR2 FQNEAQ (reference sequence). CDR3 in amino acids: CASSLGNPRTHEQYF. DNA of the CDR3: TGTGCCAGCAGCTTAGGCAACCCTAGGACCCACGAGCAGTACTTC. The complete variable domain, with remaining parts taken from reference TRBV7-9 and TRBJ2-7, reads DTGVSQNPRHKITKRGQNVTFRCDPISEHNRLYWYRQTLGQGPEFLTYFQNEAQLEKSRLLSDRFSAERPKGSFSTLEIQRTEQGDSAMYLCASSLGNPRTHEQYFGPGTRLTVT.

The J gene is TRBJ2-7, the V gene TRBV19; no firm D call. V was pared by 3 bases and J by 0 bases, with 15 bases between. Germline assignment: CDR1 LNHDA and CDR2 SQIVND (reference sequence). CDR3 size: 16 residues. The CDR3 DNA sequence: TGTGCCAGTAGTATGGCCCCTCTGGGCGGCTCCTACGAGCAGTACTTC. Amino acid sequence: CASSMAPLGGSYEQYF.

The chain employs TRBV6-4 and TRBJ2-1; 13 nucleotides match TRBD2. The CDR3 is 15 amino acids. The germline gives CDR1 MRHNA, CDR2 SNTAGT. With 4 bases clipped from V and 3 bases from J, the junction kept 0 bases outside the gene matches. This chain's CDR3 is CASSGTSGGYNEQFF. CDR3 nucleotides: TGTGCCAGCAGTGGGACTAGCGGGGGCTACAATGAGCAGTTCTTC.

The chain recombines TRBV11-2 with TRBJ2-7, with a tentative D call TRBD1 (6 bases). CDR3 length: 14 amino acids. The V and J ends lost 7 bases and 0 bases respectively, with 13 bases between them. Germline V gene data show CDR1 as SGHAT and CDR2 as FQNNGV. The CDR3 loop is CASKRDTSSYEQYF. CDR3 nucleotide sequence: TGTGCCAGCAAACGGGACACTAGCTCCTACGAGCAGTACTTC. The variable domain in full, with the rest retrieved from reference TRBV11-2 and TRBJ2-7, is EAGVAQSPRYKIIEKRQSVAFWCNPISGHATLYWYQQILGQGPKLLIQFQNNGVVDDSQLPKDRFSAERLKGVDSTLKIQPAKLEDSAVYLCASKRDTSSYEQYFGPGTRLTVT.

This chain uses TRBV5-1 with TRBJ2-7, with D unclear. Germline loops: CDR1 SGHRS, CDR2 YFSETQ. V lost 4 bases and J 1 base, leaving 12 bases between the germline ends. The CDR3 runs 14 residues. The CDR3 region has the DNA TGCGCCAGCAGCCTGGACCACACGTCCTACGAGCAGTACTTC. This translates into CASSLDHTSYEQYF.

V gene TRBV28 combines with J gene TRBJ2-5; D is unclear. The J call is doubtful: the DNA matches TRBJ2-7 better. The germline gives CDR1 MDHEN, CDR2 SYDVKM. This CDR3 has 14 residues. The CDR3 loop reads CASSLCSTGCEQYF. DNA of the CDR3: TGTGCCAGCAGTTTATGCTCGACCGGATGCGAGCAGTACTTC.

The chain links TRBV7-8 to TRBJ1-1; D might be TRBD1 (5 bases). With 0 bases removed from V and 1 base from J, the gap between germline ends came to 6 bases. CDR1 SGHVS and CDR2 FQNEAQ come from the germline V gene. The CDR3 extends over 14 amino acids. The CDR3 sequence: CASSLATGNTEAFF. The CDR3 nucleotides read TGTGCCAGCAGCTTAGCCACAGGGAACACTGAAGCTTTCTTT.

CDR3 sequence (DNA): TGTGCCAGCACCCTGTGGACTTTCAACATTCAGTACTTC. Its translation: CASTLWTFNIQYF. This chain joins TRBV28 and TRBJ2-4; perhaps TRBD2 as D (5 bases). CDR3 size: 13 residues. CDR1 MDHEN and CDR2 SYDVKM come from the germline V gene. With 7 bases removed from V and 7 bases from J, the gap between germline ends came to 14 bases.

The chain employs TRBV7-3 and TRBJ2-2; 9 nucleotides line up with TRBD2. V gave up 3 bases and J gave up 5 bases; unmatched junction bases: 13. Germline assignment: CDR1 SGHTA and CDR2 FQGTGA. The CDR3 is made up of 18 amino acids. The DNA for the CDR3 is TGTGCCAGCAGCTTTGGTTCCCTAGCGGGACTTAAAACCGGGGAGCTGTTTTTT. Protein product: CASSFGSLAGLKTGELFF.

The chain couples TRBV5-6 to TRBJ2-7, with no clear D. From germline, CDR1 is SGHDT and CDR2 YYEEEE. This CDR3 comprises 15 residues. Between the trimmed V and J ends, which lost 1 base and 0 bases, there was a span of 11 bases. Here the CDR3 DNA reads TGTGCCAGCAGCTTGAGGGCGGCAAGCTCCTACGAGCAGTACTTC. Translation: CASSLRAASSYEQYF.

The chain couples TRBV15 to TRBJ1-4, with D tentatively TRBD1 (5 bases). V gave up 5 bases and J gave up 8 bases, with 15 bases separating them. This CDR3 has 14 residues. Germline CDR1 reads LNHNV; CDR2 reads YYDKDF (reference sequence). CDR3 sequence (DNA): TGTGCCACCAGCGGTTCTTCATGGGGGGAAAAACTGTTTTTT. Amino acid sequence: CATSGSSWGEKLFF.

The chain carries TRBV6-5 and TRBJ1-1; D unresolved. V dropped 2 bases and J dropped 0 bases, with 7 bases sitting between them. The CDR3 length is 14 residues. Germline V gives CDR1 MNHEY, CDR2 SVGAGI. This CDR3 reads CASSYRTMNTEAFF. CDR3 nucleotide sequence: TGTGCCAGCAGTTACAGGACTATGAACACTGAAGCTTTCTTT.

The chain couples TRBV5-1 to TRBJ2-1; no definite D call. The V end was cut by 4 bases, the J end by 0 bases, with 11 bases between. There are 15 residues in the CDR3. CDR1 SGHRS and CDR2 YFSETQ come from the germline V gene. In DNA, the CDR3 is TGCGCCAGCAGCCCTCTCGGATCCTCCTACAATGAGCAGTTCTTC. It translates to CASSPLGSSYNEQFF.

For this clone: The same CDR3 arises from other DNA sequences in this sample as well. V gene TRBV5-6 combines with J gene TRBJ2-6; D gene unclear. The germline gives CDR1 SGHDT, CDR2 YYEEEE. V dropped 0 bases and J dropped 0 bases, with 4 bases sitting between them. This CDR3 comprises 15 residues. The CDR3 DNA reads as TGTGCCAGCAGCTTGGGGGCCTCTGGGGCCAACGTCCTGACTTTC. As protein: CASSLGASGANVLTF.

V and J are TRBV4-3 and TRBJ2-3; D gene uncertain. Trimming pared 0 bases from V and 5 bases from J, leaving 6 bases between. The CDR3 has 13 residues. The germline gives CDR1 LGHNA, CDR2 YSLEER. The CDR3 region is CASSQESLDTQYF. CDR3 sequence (DNA): TGCGCCAGCAGCCAAGAGTCATTAGATACGCAGTATTTT.

This clone was seen only a few times. The sample has other DNA sequences that encode this CDR3 too. CDR3 sequence (DNA): TGTGCCAGCAGCTCTACTTATACTAGCGGGTCCTACGAGCAGTACTTC. Encoded protein: CASSSTYTSGSYEQYF. The chain is built from TRBV5-8 and TRBJ2-7; 9 bases are a match to TRBD2. Germline V gene data show CDR1 as SGHTS and CDR2 as YDEGEE. Unmatched junction bases numbered 8, after V lost 3 bases and J lost 1 base. The CDR3 runs to 16 residues.

The CDR3 nucleotides are TGCGCCAGCAGCTCTTCACCAGGGGCCAATCAGCCCCAGCATTTT. This encodes CASSSSPGANQPQHF. The chain links TRBV5-1 to TRBJ1-5; D is perhaps TRBD1 (6 bases). The CDR3 totals 15 residues. Trimming removed 3 bases from V and 3 bases from J, with 13 bases in between. CDR1 is SGHRS and CDR2 is YFSETQ in the germline V gene.

The chain uses TRBV28 and TRBJ2-1; maybe TRBD2 (6 bases). CDR3 size: 18 residues. V shed 4 bases and J shed 2 bases, with 21 bases lying between them. The germline gives CDR1 MDHEN, CDR2 SYDVKM. The DNA of the CDR3 is TGTGCCAGCAGTTCCCGGAGGGGCAAGGGATCAACCTACAATGAGCAGTTCTTC. Translated: CASSSRRGKGSTYNEQFF. Full variable domain (missing parts from reference TRBV28 and TRBJ2-1): DVKVTQSSRYLVKRTGEKVFLECVQDMDHENMFWYRQDPGLGLRLIYFSYDVKMKEKGDIPEGYSVSREKKERFSLILESASTNQTSMYLCASSSRRGKGSTYNEQFFGPGTRLTVL.

This clone appeared a few times. V usage is TRBV5-1 and J usage is TRBJ2-1; 10 nucleotides align to TRBD2. This CDR3 contains 16 residues. The trim removed 4 bases at V and 4 bases at J, leaving 8 bases unmatched. CDR1 is SGHRS, CDR2 YFSETQ, per germline. CDR3 in amino acids: CASSVGGLAVYNEQFF. CDR3 DNA: TGCGCCAGCAGCGTGGGAGGACTAGCGGTTTACAATGAGCAGTTCTTC.

In its sample, this clone was seen a few times. The chain joins TRBV11-2 to TRBJ1-1; 7 bases are shared with TRBD1. The CDR3 contains 16 residues. Germline V gene sequence: CDR1 SGHAT, CDR2 FQNNGV. Germline trimming cut 0 bases from V and 4 bases from J; bases unmatched to any gene: 8. In DNA, the CDR3 is TGTGCCAGCAGCTTAGATTGGGGGACAGTTCGCACTGAAGCTTTCTTT. It specifies CASSLDWGTVRTEAFF.

The rearrangement uses TRBV11-2 and TRBJ2-5; the D is unclear. CDR1 and CDR2 from the germline V gene are SGHAT and FQNNGV. Trimming removed 5 bases from V and 1 base from J, with 11 bases in between. This CDR3 contains 14 residues. CDR3 nucleotide sequence: TGTGCCAGCAGCCTCTCAGCGACCCAAGAGACCCAGTACTTC. This gives the protein CASSLSATQETQYF.

This rearrangement joins TRBV19 to TRBJ2-1, with TRBD2 identical over 9 bases. The J segment lost 6 bases and the V segment lost 4 bases, leaving 7 bases of the junction unmatched. There are 15 residues in the CDR3. CDR1 LNHDA and CDR2 SQIVND come from the germline V gene (reference sequence). The CDR3 DNA sequence: TGTGCCAGTAGTACTCCGGGACTAGCCATCAATGAGCAGTTCTTC. Residues: CASSTPGLAINEQFF.

The sample holds a few counts of this clone. Here the CDR3 reads CASSPQTVGNSPLHF. Here the CDR3 DNA reads TGTGCCAGCTCACCACAGACAGTGGGGAATTCACCCCTCCACTTT. This rearrangement joins TRBV18 to TRBJ1-6, with D perhaps matching TRBD1 (5 bases). V shed 1 base and J shed 7 bases, with 11 bases lying between them. Germline assignment: CDR1 KGHSH and CDR2 LQKENI. The CDR3 covers 15 residues.

The CDR3 DNA is TGTGCCAGCAGCCGACTAGCGATAGACACCGGGGAGCTGTTTTTT. Encoded protein: CASSRLAIDTGELFF. This chain joins TRBV7-9 and TRBJ2-2; 8 nucleotides line up with TRBD2. V was clipped by 5 bases and J by 3 bases; unmatched bases: 5. Germline V lookup: CDR1 SEHNR, CDR2 FQNEAQ (reference sequence). There are 15 residues in the CDR3.

V and J are TRBV7-9 and TRBJ2-3; 7 nucleotides line up with TRBD2. Germline trimming cut 1 base from V and 1 base from J; bases unmatched to any gene: 2. The CDR3 sequence is 15 residues long. Germline assignment: CDR1 SEHNR and CDR2 FQNEAQ (reference sequence). CDR3 coding DNA: TGTGCCAGCAGCTTAGTACGGGAGGGCACAGATACGCAGTATTTT. This sequence encodes CASSLVREGTDTQYF.

On this clone: The same CDR3 is also encoded by other DNA sequences in this sample. V is TRBV28 and J is TRBJ1-5; D remains ambiguous. The CDR3 has 12 residues. Germline V gives CDR1 MDHEN, CDR2 SYDVKM. The V end lost 3 bases, the J end lost 7 bases, and 7 bases lay between the germline ends. The CDR3 bases are TGTGCCAGCAGTTTTTCCGGCCAGCCCCAGCATTTT. It encodes CASSFSGQPQHF.